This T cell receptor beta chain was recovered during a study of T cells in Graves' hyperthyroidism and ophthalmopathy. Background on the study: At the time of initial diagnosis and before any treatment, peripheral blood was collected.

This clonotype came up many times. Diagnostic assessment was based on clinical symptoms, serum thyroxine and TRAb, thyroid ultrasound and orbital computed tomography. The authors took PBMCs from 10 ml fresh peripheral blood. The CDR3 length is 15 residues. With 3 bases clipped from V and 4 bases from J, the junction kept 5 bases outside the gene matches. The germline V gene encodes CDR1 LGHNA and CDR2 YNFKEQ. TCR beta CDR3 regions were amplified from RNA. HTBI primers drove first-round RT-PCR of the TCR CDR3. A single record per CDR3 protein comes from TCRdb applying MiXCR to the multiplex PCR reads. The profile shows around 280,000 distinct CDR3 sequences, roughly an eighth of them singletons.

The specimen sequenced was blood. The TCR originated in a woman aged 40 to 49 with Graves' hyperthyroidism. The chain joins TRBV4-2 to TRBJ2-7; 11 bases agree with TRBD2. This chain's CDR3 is CASSHTSGSQYEQYF. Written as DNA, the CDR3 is TGTGCCAGCAGCCACACTAGCGGGAGTCAATACGAGCAGTACTTC.